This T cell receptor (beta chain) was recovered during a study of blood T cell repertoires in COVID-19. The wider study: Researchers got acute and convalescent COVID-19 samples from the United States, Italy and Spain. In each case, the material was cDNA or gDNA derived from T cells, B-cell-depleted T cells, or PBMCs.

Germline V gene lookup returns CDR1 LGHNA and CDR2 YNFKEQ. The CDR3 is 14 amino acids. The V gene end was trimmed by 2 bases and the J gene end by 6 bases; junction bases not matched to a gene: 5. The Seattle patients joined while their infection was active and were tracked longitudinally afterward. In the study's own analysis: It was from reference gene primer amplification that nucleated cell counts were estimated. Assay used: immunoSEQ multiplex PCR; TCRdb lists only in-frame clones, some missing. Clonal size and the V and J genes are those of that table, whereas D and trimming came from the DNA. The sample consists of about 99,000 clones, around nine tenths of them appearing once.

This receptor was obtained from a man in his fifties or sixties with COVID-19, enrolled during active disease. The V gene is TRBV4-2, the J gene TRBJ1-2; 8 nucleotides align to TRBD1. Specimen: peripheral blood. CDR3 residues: CASSQLDRVDGYTF. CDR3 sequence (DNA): TGTGCCAGCAGCCAATTGGACAGGGTCGATGGCTACACCTTC.